The 13 T cell receptor beta chains below were found in one sample sequenced in a study of post-analysis software for immune sequencing data. Unique molecular identifiers were carried by the TCR beta cDNA libraries. TCRdb recomputed calls from the PCR reads with MiXCR, one row per CDR3 protein. The data contain fewer than 550,000 distinct CDR3 sequences, under 40% of them singletons. Whole-study findings and limits: TRBV5-6, TRBV5-1 and TRBV20-1 were among five TRBV segments more frequent in patients than controls.

These receptors have no identified antigens. The sample was blood. The receptor set was obtained from a girl aged 2-17 years with multiple sclerosis.

The chain couples TRBV7-2 to TRBJ2-7, with no clear D. Between the trimmed V and J ends, which lost 1 base and 1 base, there was a span of 14 bases. This CDR3 has 16 residues. The germline gives CDR1 SGHTA, CDR2 FQGNSA. The CDR3 DNA sequence: TGTGCCAGCAGCTTAGAAGGCTGGTCCTGGTCCTACGAGCAGTACTTC. It translates to CASSLEGWSWSYEQYF.

This clonotype was counted only a few times. The chain employs TRBV4-1 and TRBJ1-5; D is possibly TRBD1 (5 bases). Germline CDR1 is MGHRA and CDR2 is YSYEKL. The germline V and J ends were trimmed by 0 bases and 4 bases, with 19 bases remaining between them. The CDR3 is 18 residues long. CDR3 coding DNA: TGCGCCAGCAGCCAAGATGAGAGTCGGGGGGTCGAGAATCAGCCCCAGCATTTT. Amino acid sequence: CASSQDESRGVENQPQHF.

Note on this clonotype: With a much larger clone just one base away, this may be a read error. The chain joins TRBV20-1 to TRBJ1-2; unclear D gene. The CDR3 is 12 residues long. V lost 0 bases and J 8 bases, leaving 10 bases between the germline ends. In germline, CDR1 is DFQATT, CDR2 SNEGSKA (reference sequence). The CDR3 is CSARDDWQGYTF. CDR3 in DNA: TGCAGTGCTAGAGACGACTGGCAGGGCTACACCTTC.

CDR3 nucleotides: TGTGCCAGCAGCTTGCTGACAGGGGCCGGGGGGACTGAAGCTTTCTTT. This translates into CASSLLTGAGGTEAFF. The V and J genes are TRBV5-5 and TRBJ1-1, with TRBD1 identical over 8 bases. The CDR3 sequence is 16 residues long. V shed 1 base and J 5 bases; nucleotides not matched to a gene: 10. Germline V gene data show CDR1 as SGHKS and CDR2 as YYEKEE (reference sequence). Full variable domain (outside the CDR3, taken from reference TRBV5-5 and TRBJ1-1): DAGVTQSPTHLIKTRGQQVTLRCSPISGHKSVSWYQQVLGQGPQFIFQYYEKEERGRGNFPDRFSARQFPNYSSELNVNALLLGDSALYLCASSLLTGAGGTEAFFGQGTRLTVV.

This clonotype was observed a few times. The V gene is TRBV6-1, the J gene TRBJ2-1, with 12 bases identical to TRBD1. This CDR3 region has 16 residues. Per germline, CDR1 MNHNS and CDR2 SASEGT. V was clipped by 7 bases and J by 8 bases; unmatched bases: 12. The CDR3 sequence: CASTLNRDRGLHEQFF. CDR3 DNA sequence: TGTGCCAGCACCCTCAACCGGGACAGGGGGCTGCATGAGCAGTTCTTC.

This clonotype has only a few counts. The chain is built from TRBV20-1 and TRBJ2-4; D may be TRBD2 (7 bases). V lost 0 bases, J lost 4 bases, and 22 bases lay in between. The germline V gene has CDR1 DFQATT and CDR2 SNEGSKA (reference sequence). This CDR3 is 18 amino acids long. CDR3 loop: CSARDTRTGGSIKNIQYF. Here the CDR3 DNA reads TGCAGTGCTAGAGATACTAGAACGGGGGGCTCTATTAAAAACATTCAGTACTTC.

This clonotype was seen more than once but under ten times. The chain combines TRBV9 with TRBJ2-5, with TRBD1 matching 8 bases. Looked up from germline, CDR1 is SGDLS and CDR2 is YYNGEE. The CDR3 is 16 residues long. V lost 3 bases, J lost 4 bases, and 11 bases stayed unmatched. This CDR3 reads CASSDQTGGTGETQYF. The CDR3 coding sequence is TGTGCCAGCAGCGACCAAACAGGGGGAACAGGAGAGACCCAGTACTTC. The entire variable domain, with the rest obtained from reference TRBV9 and TRBJ2-5, is as follows: DSGVTQTPKHLITATGQRVTLRCSPRSGDLSVYWYQQSLDQGLQFLIQYYNGEERAKGNILERFSAQQFPDLHSELNLSSLELGDSALYFCASSDQTGGTGETQYFGPGTRLLVL.

This clonotype has only a few counts. J is TRBJ2-5 and V is TRBV29-1; D may match TRBD1 or TRBD2 (6 bases each). Germline V gives CDR1 SQVTM, CDR2 ANQGSEA. The length of the CDR3 is 13 residues. With 7 bases removed from V and 0 bases from J, the gap between germline ends came to 12 bases. In DNA form, the CDR3 reads TGCAGCGCAAATCGGGGGCACCAAGAGACCCAGTACTTC. As protein: CSANRGHQETQYF.

This clonotype occurred a few times. The chain combines TRBV4-2 with TRBJ1-1; perhaps TRBD1 as D (6 bases). V gave up 1 base and J gave up 1 base, with 10 bases separating them. The CDR3 contains 15 residues. CDR1 and CDR2 from the germline V gene are LGHNA and YNFKEQ. The CDR3 DNA reads as TGTGCCAGCAGCCAAGGTAACAGGGAGAACACTGAAGCTTTCTTT. The encoded protein is CASSQGNRENTEAFF.

This clonotype was counted only a few times. V usage is TRBV20-1 and J usage is TRBJ2-3; 7 bases agree with TRBD1. V lost 6 bases to trimming and J lost 5 bases; unmatched junction nucleotides: 8. The germline CDR1 and CDR2 sequences are DFQATT and SNEGSKA (reference sequence). The CDR3 is made up of 13 amino acids. CDR3 sequence reads: CSAPQGVGDTQYF. In DNA, the CDR3 is TGCAGTGCGCCGCAGGGGGTTGGAGATACGCAGTATTTT.

This clonotype was seen more than once but under ten times. The chain links TRBV24-1 to TRBJ2-5; D uncertain. The CDR3 runs to 13 residues. Trimming removed 4 bases at V and 5 bases at J, with 10 bases between. Germline assignment: CDR1 KGHDR and CDR2 SFDVKD. CDR3 protein: CATSEVTPETQYF. The CDR3 DNA reads TGTGCCACCAGTGAAGTTACACCGGAGACCCAGTACTTC.

J is TRBJ2-3 and V is TRBV18, with D possibly matching TRBD2 (5 bases). The CDR3 covers 14 residues. V dropped 2 bases and J dropped 1 base, with 7 bases sitting between them. Germline assignment: CDR1 KGHSH and CDR2 LQKENI. CDR3 region: CASSPTEGTDTQYF. The CDR3 DNA reads as TGTGCCAGCTCACCAACGGAGGGCACAGATACGCAGTATTTT.

This clonotype was seen only a few times. This chain connects TRBV29-1 to TRBJ2-1; D is undetermined. From germline, CDR1 is SQVTM and CDR2 ANQGSEA. The CDR3 is 12 amino acids. V was clipped by 5 bases and J by 7 bases, with 12 bases between them. The chain's CDR3 is CSVQVAGNEQFF. CDR3 DNA sequence: TGCAGCGTTCAGGTCGCCGGGAATGAGCAGTTCTTC.